This TCR beta chain derives from a study of cytomegalovirus exposure and HLA in healthy donors. At the level of the study: The roughly 110 validation repertoires used the same platform as the 666 first-cohort repertoires, a later analysis reported. Points from the study as a whole: Most TCR sequences proved rare, with some public TCRs found in many donors. Researchers counted roughly 160 TCR beta chains as cytomegalovirus-associated. With high specificity and sensitivity, the classifier reportedly diagnosed cytomegalovirus status.

With regard to this clone: Antigen specificity is unknown.

CDR1 and CDR2 (germline): MDHEN, SYDVKM. V lost 3 bases and J lost 5, with 16 bases in between. This CDR3 is built from 15 residues. Libraries were prepared by immunoSEQ multiplex PCR; TCRdb keeps only in-frame clonotypes and omits some of them. The repertoire holds approximately 65,000 clones, with nearly 96% as singletons. The clonotype comes from a woman aged 18 to 35 in good health and CMV-seropositive. The chain has TRBV28 and TRBJ2-5; TRBD2 might be the D (5 bases). Material for sequencing was PBMCs. As DNA, the CDR3 is TGTGCCAGCAGTTTGGAGGCCGAAGTAGGGGAGACCCAGTACTTC. Translating it yields CASSLEAEVGETQYF.